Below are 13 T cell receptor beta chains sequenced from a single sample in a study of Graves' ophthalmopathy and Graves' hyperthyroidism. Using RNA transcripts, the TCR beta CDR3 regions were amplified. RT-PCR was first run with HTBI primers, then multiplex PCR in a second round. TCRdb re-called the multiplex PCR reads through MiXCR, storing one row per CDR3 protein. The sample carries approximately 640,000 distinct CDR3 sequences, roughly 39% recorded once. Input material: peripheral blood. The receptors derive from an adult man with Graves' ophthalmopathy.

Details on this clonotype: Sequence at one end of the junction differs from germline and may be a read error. The CDR3 nucleotides read TGTGCCAGCACTGAAACGGCTAGCGGGAGGGTTGGCGGGGAGCTGTTTTTC. This encodes CASTETASGRVGGELFF. The V call is TRBV10-3, the J call TRBJ2-2; TRBD2 aligns across 12 bases. This CDR3 contains 17 residues. Germline CDR1 and CDR2: ENHRY and SYGVKD.

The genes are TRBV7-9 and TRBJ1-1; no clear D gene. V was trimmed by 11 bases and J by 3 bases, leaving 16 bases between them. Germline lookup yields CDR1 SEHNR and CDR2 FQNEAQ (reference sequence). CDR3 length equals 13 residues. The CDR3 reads CAWSREHHTEAFF. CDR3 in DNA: TGTGCCTGGAGTCGGGAACATCACACTGAAGCTTTCTTT. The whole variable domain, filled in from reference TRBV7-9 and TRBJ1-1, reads DTGVSQNPRHKITKRGQNVTFRCDPISEHNRLYWYRQTLGQGPEFLTYFQNEAQLEKSRLLSDRFSAERPKGSFSTLEIQRTEQGDSAMYLCAWSREHHTEAFFGQGTRLTVV.

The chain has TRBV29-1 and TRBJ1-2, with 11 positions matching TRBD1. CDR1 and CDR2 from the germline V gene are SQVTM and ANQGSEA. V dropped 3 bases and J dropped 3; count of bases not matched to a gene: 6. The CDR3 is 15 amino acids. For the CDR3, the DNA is TGCAGCGTTGACTATGGACAGGGGGCTGACTATGGCTACACCTTC. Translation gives CSVDYGQGADYGYTF.

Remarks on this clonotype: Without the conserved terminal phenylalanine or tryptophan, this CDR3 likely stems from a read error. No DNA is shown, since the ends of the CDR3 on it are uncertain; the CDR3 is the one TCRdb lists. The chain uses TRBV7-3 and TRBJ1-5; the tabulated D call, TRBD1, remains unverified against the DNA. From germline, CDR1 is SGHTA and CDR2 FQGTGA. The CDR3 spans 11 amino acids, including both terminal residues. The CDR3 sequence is CASSTGQEGGL.

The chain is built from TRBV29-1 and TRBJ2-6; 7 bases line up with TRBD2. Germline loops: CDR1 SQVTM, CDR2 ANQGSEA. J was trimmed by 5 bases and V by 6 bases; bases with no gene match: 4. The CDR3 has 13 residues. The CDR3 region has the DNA TGCAGCGTGGTGAGCGGGAGGGCCAACGTCCTGACTTTC. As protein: CSVVSGRANVLTF.

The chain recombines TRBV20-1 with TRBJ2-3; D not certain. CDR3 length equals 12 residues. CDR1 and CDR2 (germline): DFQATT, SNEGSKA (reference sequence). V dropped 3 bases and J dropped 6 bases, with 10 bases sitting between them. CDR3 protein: CSASSLGDTQYF. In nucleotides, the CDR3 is TGCAGTGCTAGTTCCCTCGGGGATACGCAGTATTTT.

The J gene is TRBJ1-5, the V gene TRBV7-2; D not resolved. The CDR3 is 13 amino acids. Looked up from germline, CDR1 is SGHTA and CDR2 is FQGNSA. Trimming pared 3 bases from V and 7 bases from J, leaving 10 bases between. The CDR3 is CASSFGSHQPQHF. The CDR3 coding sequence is TGTGCCAGCAGCTTTGGCAGCCACCAGCCCCAGCATTTT.

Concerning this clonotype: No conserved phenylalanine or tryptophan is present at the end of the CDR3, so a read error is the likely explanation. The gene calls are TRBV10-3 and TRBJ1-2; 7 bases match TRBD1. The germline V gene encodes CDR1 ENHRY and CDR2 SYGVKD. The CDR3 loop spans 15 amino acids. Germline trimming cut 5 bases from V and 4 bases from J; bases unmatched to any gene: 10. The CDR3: CAISSGGRGTYGYTL. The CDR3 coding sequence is TGTGCCATCAGTTCAGGTGGCAGGGGGACCTATGGCTACACCCTC.

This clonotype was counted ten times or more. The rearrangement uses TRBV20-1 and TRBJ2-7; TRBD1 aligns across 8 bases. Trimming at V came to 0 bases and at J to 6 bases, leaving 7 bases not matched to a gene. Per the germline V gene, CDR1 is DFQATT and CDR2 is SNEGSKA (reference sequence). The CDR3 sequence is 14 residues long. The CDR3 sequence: CSAREGRGRLEQYF. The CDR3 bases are TGCAGTGCTAGAGAAGGCAGGGGGCGTCTCGAGCAGTACTTC.

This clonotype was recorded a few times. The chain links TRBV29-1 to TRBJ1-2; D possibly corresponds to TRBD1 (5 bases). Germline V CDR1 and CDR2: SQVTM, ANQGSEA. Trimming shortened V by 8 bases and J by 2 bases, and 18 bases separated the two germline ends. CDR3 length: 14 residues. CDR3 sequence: CSLALQDNNYGYTF. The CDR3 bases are TGCAGCTTAGCGCTCCAGGACAACAACTATGGCTACACCTTC.

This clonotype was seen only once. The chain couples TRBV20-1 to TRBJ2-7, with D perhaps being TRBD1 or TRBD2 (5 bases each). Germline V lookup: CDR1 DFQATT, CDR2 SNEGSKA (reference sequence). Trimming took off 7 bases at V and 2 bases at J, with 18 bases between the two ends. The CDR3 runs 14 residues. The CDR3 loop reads CSVVGTRRPYEQYF. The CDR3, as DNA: TGCAGTGTAGTAGGGACCAGGAGGCCCTACGAGCAGTACTTC.

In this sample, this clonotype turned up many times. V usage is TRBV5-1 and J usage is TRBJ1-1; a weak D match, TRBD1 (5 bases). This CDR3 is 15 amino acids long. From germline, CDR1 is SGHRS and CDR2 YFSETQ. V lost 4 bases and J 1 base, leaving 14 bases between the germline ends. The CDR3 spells CASSGGAGGNTEAFF. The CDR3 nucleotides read TGCGCCAGCAGCGGAGGGGCCGGAGGGAACACTGAAGCTTTCTTT.

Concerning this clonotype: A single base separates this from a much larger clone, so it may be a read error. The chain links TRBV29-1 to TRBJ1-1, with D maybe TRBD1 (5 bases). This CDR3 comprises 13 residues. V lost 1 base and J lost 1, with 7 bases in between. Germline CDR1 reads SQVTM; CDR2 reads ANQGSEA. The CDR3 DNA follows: TGCAGCGTTGAAGGACAGTGGAACACTGAAGCTTTCTTT. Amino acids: CSVEGQWNTEAFF. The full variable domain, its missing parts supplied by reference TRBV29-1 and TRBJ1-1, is SAVISQKPSRDICQRGTSLTIQCQVDSQVTMMFWYRQQPGQSLTLIATANQGSEATYESGFVIDKFPISRPNLTFSTLTVSNMSPEDSSIYLCSVEGQWNTEAFFGQGTRLTVV.